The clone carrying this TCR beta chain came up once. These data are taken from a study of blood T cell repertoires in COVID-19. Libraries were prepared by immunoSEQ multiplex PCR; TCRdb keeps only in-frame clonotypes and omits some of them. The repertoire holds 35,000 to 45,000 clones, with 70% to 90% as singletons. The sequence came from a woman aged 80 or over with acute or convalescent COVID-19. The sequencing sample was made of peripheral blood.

CDR3 amino acids: CASSPPASQETQYF. The CDR3 DNA sequence: TGTGCCAGCTCACCACCGGCTTCACAAGAGACCCAGTACTTC. The rearrangement uses TRBV18 and TRBJ2-5; D call uncertain. V was trimmed by 0 bases and J by 2 bases, leaving 7 bases between them. The CDR3 runs to 14 residues. Germline values: CDR1 KGHSH, CDR2 LQKENI. Full variable domain (outside the CDR3, taken from reference TRBV18 and TRBJ2-5): NAGVMQNPRHLVRRRGQEARLRCSPMKGHSHVYWYRQLPEEGLKFMVYLQKENIIDESGMPKERFSAEFPKEGPSILRIQQVVRGDSAAYFCASSPPASQETQYFGPGTRLLVL.